This note documents a single T cell receptor beta chain sequence. Here immunoSEQ multiplex PCR was the method, and the copy in TCRdb shows in-frame clones only, minus some. Altogether about 2.3 million clones are present, more than 85% being singletons, with the ten largest covering around 0.4%. The CDR3 extends over 14 amino acids. The V and J ends lost 10 bases and 4 bases respectively, with 19 bases between them. The V gene's germline CDR1 is MDHEN and CDR2 SYDVKM. The entry originates in a study of shared clonotypes between healthy human individuals. This TCR was recovered from a man aged 18-30 years in good health. Some clones in this sample may be carry-over from other donors' samples. The sample taken for sequencing was naive CD4+ T cells from PBMCs. Subset: CD45RA+ positively selected. The chain couples TRBV28 to TRBJ2-5; D is perhaps TRBD2 (5 bases). For the CDR3, the DNA is TGTGCCACCCATAAGGCACGGCGGGTAGAGACCCAGTACTTC. Its translation: CATHKARRVETQYF.